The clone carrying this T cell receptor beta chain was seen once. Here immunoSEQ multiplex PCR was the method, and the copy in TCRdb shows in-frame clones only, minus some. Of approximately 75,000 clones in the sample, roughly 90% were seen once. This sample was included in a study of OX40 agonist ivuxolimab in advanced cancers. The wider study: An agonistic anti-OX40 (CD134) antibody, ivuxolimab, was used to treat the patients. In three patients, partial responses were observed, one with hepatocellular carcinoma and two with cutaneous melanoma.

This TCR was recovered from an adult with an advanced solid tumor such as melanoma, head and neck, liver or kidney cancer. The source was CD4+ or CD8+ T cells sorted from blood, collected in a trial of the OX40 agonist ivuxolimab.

The CDR3 bases are TGTGCCTGGAGTGTCCTAATGGGAGATAATTCACCCCTCCACTTT. This translates into CAWSVLMGDNSPLHF. The chain couples TRBV30 to TRBJ1-6; D not resolved. Trimming took 0 bases from V and 5 from J, leaving 11 bases between them. CDR3 length equals 15 residues. Germline V gene sequence: CDR1 GTSNPN, CDR2 SVGIG (reference sequence).